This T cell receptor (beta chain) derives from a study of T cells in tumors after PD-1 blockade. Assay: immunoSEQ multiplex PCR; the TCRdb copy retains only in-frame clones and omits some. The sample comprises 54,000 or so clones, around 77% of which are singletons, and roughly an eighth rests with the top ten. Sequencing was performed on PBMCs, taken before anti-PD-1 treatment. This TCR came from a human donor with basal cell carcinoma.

The CDR3 coding sequence is TGTGCCAGCAGGCCGACAGGGGGCCAGGACTATGGCTACACCTTC. As protein: CASRPTGGQDYGYTF. The V call is TRBV5-4, the J call TRBJ1-2; 10 bases map to TRBD1. CDR1 is SGHNT and CDR2 is YYREEE in the germline V gene (reference sequence). This CDR3 comprises 15 residues. V lost 5 bases, J lost 3 bases, and 7 bases stayed unmatched. Supplemented by reference TRBV5-4 and TRBJ1-2, the full variable domain reads ETGVTQSPTHLIKTRGQQVTLRCSSQSGHNTVSWYQQALGQGPQFIFQYYREEENGRGNFPPRFSGLQFPNYSSELNVNALELDDSALYLCASRPTGGQDYGYTFGSGTRLTVV.